The sequence of this T cell receptor beta chain was determined in a study of CD8+ T cells in alopecia areata. In the study overall: Treated patients were scored for severity by percent of scalp affected. Study-level results: While patients received tofacitinib, many expanded lesional clones remained present in scalp and blood.

The V end lost 4 bases, the J end lost 6 bases, and 13 bases lay between the germline ends. CDR1 SGDLS and CDR2 YYNGEE come from the germline V gene. This CDR3 is 13 amino acids long. For this clone: As yet, its antigen is unknown.

Sample treatment: oral pan-JAK inhibitor, 5-10 mg twice daily. Isolated RNA was reverse transcribed into cDNA used as the sequencing template. Repertoires were generated with immunoSEQ multiplex PCR, while TCRdb's copy carries only in-frame clones and drops some. Of under 350,000 clones detected, 58% appear once; the ten largest clones hold about 1.8%. The V call is TRBV9, the J call TRBJ1-1; D perhaps matches TRBD1 (5 bases). Sequencing used CD4+ T cells sorted from blood, obtained at week 24, from a patient treated with tofacitinib. The receptor was isolated from a human donor with alopecia areata. In DNA form, the CDR3 reads TGTGCCAGCAGCTTAACAGGAGGTGCTGAAGCTTTCTTT. It encodes CASSLTGGAEAFF.